Listed here are 18 T cell receptor beta chains from one sample, sequenced in a study of Graves' ophthalmopathy and Graves' hyperthyroidism. Amplification of TCR beta CDR3 regions used RNA transcripts. Second-round multiplex PCR came after first-round RT-PCR with HTBI primers. TCRdb reprocessed the multiplex PCR reads via MiXCR and lists one record per CDR3 protein. This sample has about 740,000 distinct CDR3 sequences, with roughly two fifths found just once. Specimen: peripheral blood. The origin of the receptors is an adult man with Graves' ophthalmopathy.

Many counts were recorded for this clonotype. The gene calls are TRBV25-1 and TRBJ1-6; 9 bases match TRBD1. Germline assignment: CDR1 MGHDK and CDR2 SYGVNS. The V segment lost 3 bases and the J segment 11 bases; nucleotides outside the gene matches: 8. This CDR3 has 15 residues. This chain's CDR3 is CASSDGTGHSPPLHF. For the CDR3, the DNA is TGTGCCAGCAGTGATGGGACAGGGCATTCGCCACCCCTCCACTTT.

This clonotype appeared many times. At one of its ends the junction is not consistent with the germline gene, which may arise from a read error. The gene calls are TRBV4-3 and TRBJ1-1; TRBD1 might be the D (5 bases). CDR1 and CDR2 (germline): LGHNA, YSLEER. CDR3 length: 13 residues. Here the CDR3 DNA reads TGTGCCAGCAGTCGCGGGGCAGGGACTGAAGCTTTCTTT. It is translated as CASSRGAGTEAFF.

A note on this clonotype: Compared with germline, one end of the junction differs, possibly owing to a read error. This sequence joins TRBV5-1 and TRBJ1-5; no definite D call. Germline V gene lookup returns CDR1 SGHRS and CDR2 YFSETQ. This CDR3 region has 14 residues. The CDR3 DNA follows: TGTGCCAGCAGCTACTCCCATAGCAATCAGCCCCAGCATTTT. It specifies CASSYSHSNQPQHF.

This CDR3 reads CASSLPGVGANVLTF. For the CDR3, the DNA is TGTGCCAGCAGTTTACCAGGGGTCGGGGCCAACGTCCTGACTTTC. This chain uses TRBV25-1 with TRBJ2-6, with D possibly TRBD1 on 6 matching bases. This CDR3 contains 15 residues. The V gene's germline CDR1 is MGHDK and CDR2 SYGVNS. V dropped 5 bases and J dropped 4 bases, with 12 bases sitting between them.

This clonotype has ten or more counts. The genes are TRBV2 and TRBJ1-5; no clear D gene. This CDR3 region has 15 residues. Between the trimmed V and J ends, which lost 3 bases and 1 base, there was a span of 10 bases. CDR1 SNHLY and CDR2 FYNNEI come from the germline V gene. The CDR3 region has the DNA TGTGCCAGCAGTGAGAGACGGTCCAGCAATCAGCCCCAGCATTTT. Translating it yields CASSERRSSNQPQHF.

The chain employs TRBV12-3 or TRBV12-4 and TRBJ1-6; possibly TRBD1 for D (6 bases). Trimming removed 6 bases at V and 15 bases at J, with 21 bases between. CDR3 length equals 14 residues. The CDR3 reads CASRGHSQLSVLHF. The CDR3 DNA follows: TGTGCCAGCAGGGGACATTCTCAACTCTCAGTCCTCCACTTT.

This clonotype appeared a few times. The genes are TRBV20-1 and TRBJ1-2; D not certain. Per the germline V gene, CDR1 is DFQATT and CDR2 is SNEGSKA (reference sequence). V was trimmed by 4 bases and J by 1 base, leaving 7 bases between them. The CDR3 spans 12 residues. The CDR3 region has the DNA TGCAGTGCTATGAATAATAACTATGGCTACACCTTC. The encoded protein is CSAMNNNYGYTF.

This clonotype was picked up a small number of times. This chain links TRBV6-5 with TRBJ1-1; D might be TRBD1 (5 bases). Germline values: CDR1 MNHEY, CDR2 SVGAGI. The CDR3 is 16 amino acids. V was cut by 5 bases and J by 4 bases, with 20 bases left in between. CDR3 in DNA: TGTGCCAGCAGTATACAGGCCGCACTGAGGGGCACTGAAGCTTTCTTT. Amino acids: CASSIQAALRGTEAFF.

This clonotype has more than one count but fewer than ten. The V and J genes are TRBV9 and TRBJ2-5, with TRBD2 identical over 7 bases. Germline V gene data show CDR1 as SGDLS and CDR2 as YYNGEE. CDR3 size: 17 residues. After removal of 7 bases from V and 8 bases from J, the junction contained 23 bases not matched to a gene. As DNA, the CDR3 is TGTGCCAGCGGATTTTGGGGGGGGGGGAAACGGCGGATCACCCAGTACTTC. Translated, it gives CASGFWGGGKRRITQYF.

The rearrangement joins TRBV19 to TRBJ1-6; D gene uncertain. V was cut by 5 bases and J by 0 bases, with 14 bases left in between. The CDR3 sequence is 17 residues long. Germline values: CDR1 LNHDA, CDR2 SQIVND (reference sequence). The CDR3 DNA reads as TGTGCCAGTAGTCTACGGACCGCGAGCTCCTATAATTCACCCCTCCACTTT. Its protein product is CASSLRTASSYNSPLHF.

This clonotype was found many times. In nucleotides, the CDR3 is TGTGCCAGCACCCGGACCGGCGGTCAGCCCCAGCATTTT. Its translation: CASTRTGGQPQHF. V and J are TRBV24-1 and TRBJ1-5; no definite D call. Per germline, CDR1 KGHDR and CDR2 SFDVKD. The CDR3 length is 13 residues. The germline V and J ends were trimmed by 11 bases and 6 bases, with 16 bases remaining between them.

This clonotype was found once. At one of its ends the junction is not consistent with the germline gene, which may arise from a read error. V and J are TRBV10-3 and TRBJ1-4; no firm D call. The CDR3 spans 14 residues. Germline V CDR1 and CDR2: ENHRY, SYGVKD. CDR3 sequence reads: CASSLGPYNEKLFF. Written as DNA, the CDR3 is TGTGCCAGCAGTTTAGGGCCATATAATGAAAAACTGTTTTTT.

The V gene is TRBV7-9, the J gene TRBJ2-7; TRBD2 matches 8 bases. V shed 5 bases, J shed 7 bases, and the junction held 19 bases outside the gene matches. The CDR3 covers 17 residues. Germline V lookup: CDR1 SEHNR, CDR2 FQNEAQ (reference sequence). DNA for the CDR3: TGTGCCAGCAGCCAAGAGCCCCCGGGACTAGTCGATCAGGAGCAGTACTTC. Translating gives CASSQEPPGLVDQEQYF.

About this clonotype: With a much larger clone just one base away, this may be a read error. V is TRBV2 and J is TRBJ2-6; D not certain. The CDR3 covers 16 residues. Germline CDR1 and CDR2: SNHLY and FYNNEI. CDR3 sequence reads: CASSAYRYSGTNVLTF. The CDR3 nucleotides read TGTGCCAGCAGTGCCTACCGATACTCTGGGACCAACGTCCTGACTTTC.

The table lists this clonotype with many counts. This rearrangement joins TRBV7-3 to TRBJ1-2, with 9 bases that match TRBD1. With 5 bases clipped from V and 7 bases from J, the junction kept 5 bases outside the gene matches. Per the germline V gene, CDR1 is SGHTA and CDR2 is FQGTGA. The CDR3 totals 13 residues. CDR3 region: CASSRTGGSGYTF. The CDR3 coding sequence is TGTGCCAGCAGCAGAACAGGGGGCTCTGGCTACACCTTC.

For this clonotype: With a much larger clone just one base away, this may be a read error. The V call is TRBV7-9, the J call TRBJ1-1; D not resolved. The CDR3 sequence is 15 residues long. V lost 3 bases and J lost 1, with 12 bases in between. From germline, CDR1 is SEHNR and CDR2 FQNEAQ (reference sequence). For the CDR3, the DNA is TGTGCCAGCAGCTTCGGCAGGTTGAGGAACACTGAAGCTTTCTTT. Encoded protein: CASSFGRLRNTEAFF.

This clonotype was picked up many times. The chain is built from TRBV29-1 and TRBJ2-5; 11 bases align to TRBD2. The V segment lost 6 bases and the J segment 4 bases; nucleotides outside the gene matches: 7. There are 14 residues in the CDR3. CDR1 and CDR2 (germline): SQVTM, ANQGSEA. The chain's CDR3 is CSVPLAGVAETQYF. The CDR3 DNA is TGCAGCGTCCCACTAGCGGGAGTCGCAGAGACCCAGTACTTC.

The chain uses TRBV6-6 and TRBJ1-2; D may be TRBD1 (6 bases). The CDR3 extends over 15 amino acids. Germline values: CDR1 MNHNY, CDR2 SVGAGI (reference sequence). The ends were cut back, 4 bases at V and 3 bases at J, with 15 bases in the middle. The CDR3 nucleotides are TGTGCCAGCAGTTCGAAAGGGACAAGAGACTATGGCTACACCTTC. The encoded protein is CASSSKGTRDYGYTF.